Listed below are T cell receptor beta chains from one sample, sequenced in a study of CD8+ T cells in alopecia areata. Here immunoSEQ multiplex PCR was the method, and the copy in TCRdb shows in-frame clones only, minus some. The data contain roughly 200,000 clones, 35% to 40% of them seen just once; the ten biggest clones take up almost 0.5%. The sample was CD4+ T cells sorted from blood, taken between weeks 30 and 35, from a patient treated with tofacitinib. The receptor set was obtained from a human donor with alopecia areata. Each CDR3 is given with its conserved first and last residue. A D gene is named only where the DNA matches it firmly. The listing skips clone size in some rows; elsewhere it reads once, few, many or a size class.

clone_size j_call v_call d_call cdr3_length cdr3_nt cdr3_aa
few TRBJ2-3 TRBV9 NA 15 TGTGCCAGCAGCGTAGCAGCGAGGGAGACAGATACGCAGTATTTT CASSVAARETDTQYF
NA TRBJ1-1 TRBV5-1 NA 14 TGCGCCAGCAGCTTGGGAGGGAAGAACACTGAAGCTTTCTTT CASSLGGKNTEAFF
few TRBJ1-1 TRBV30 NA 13 TGTGCCTGGAGTGGGGGGGTTACCACTGAAGCTTTCTTT CAWSGGVTTEAFF
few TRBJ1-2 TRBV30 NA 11 TGTGCCTGGAGTCTCCACTATGGCTACACCTTC CAWSLHYGYTF
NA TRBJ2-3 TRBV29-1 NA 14 TGCAGCGCGGGGACCCCTAACAACCTCGATACGCAGTATTTT CSAGTPNNLDTQYF
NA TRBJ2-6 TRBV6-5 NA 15 TGTGCCAGCAGTAGAACAGGTTCTGGGGCCAACGTCCTGACTTTC CASSRTGSGANVLTF
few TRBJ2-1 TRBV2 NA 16 TGTGCCAGCACGACGCTAGCGTCAGCCCTAAAGGGCGAGCAGTTCTTC CASTTLASALKGEQFF
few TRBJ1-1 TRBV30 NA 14 TGTGCCTGGACCCTTGGACAGCTTAACACTGAAGCTTTCTTT CAWTLGQLNTEAFF
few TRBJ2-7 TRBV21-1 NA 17 TGTGCCAGCAGCAAAGGGGGGGAACGGGACAGGATCTACGAGCAGTACTTC CASSKGGERDRIYEQYF
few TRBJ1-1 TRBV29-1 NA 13 TGCAGCGTTAGCCAGGGGAGGAACACTGAAGCTTTCTTT CSVSQGRNTEAFF
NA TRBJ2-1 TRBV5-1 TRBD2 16 TGCGCCAGCAGCTCCGGGACTAGCGGGCCTCGGGATGAGCAGTTCTTC CASSSGTSGPRDEQFF
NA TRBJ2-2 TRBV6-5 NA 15 TGTGCCAGCAGCACACCGGGATCAGGGACCGGGGAGCTGTTTTTT CASSTPGSGTGELFF
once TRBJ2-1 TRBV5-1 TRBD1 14 TGCGCCAGCAGCTCCGGGACAGTGATCAATGAGCAGTTCTTC CASSSGTVINEQFF
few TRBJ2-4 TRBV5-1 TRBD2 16 TGCGCCAGCAGCTTGGAAGCGGGAGGGTCCAAAAACATTCAGTACTTC CASSLEAGGSKNIQYF
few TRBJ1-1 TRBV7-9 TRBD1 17 TGTGCCAGCAGCTCTTGGACAGGGGACGGCCTCAACACTGAAGCTTTCTTT CASSSWTGDGLNTEAFF
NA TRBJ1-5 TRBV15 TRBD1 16 TGTGCCACCAGCTCCCCCCGGGGACAGGCTTATCAGCCCCAGCATTTT CATSSPRGQAYQPQHF
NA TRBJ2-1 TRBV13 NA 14 TGTGCCAGCAGCTCTTCAGGACAGACCTGGGGGCAGTTCTTC CASSSSGQTWGQFF
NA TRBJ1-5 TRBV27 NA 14 TGTGCCAGCAGACCGGGGCGGGGCAATCAGCCCCAGCATTTT CASRPGRGNQPQHF
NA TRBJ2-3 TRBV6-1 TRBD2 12 TGTGCCACGGCGGGGGTGGCAGATACGCAGTATTTT CATAGVADTQYF
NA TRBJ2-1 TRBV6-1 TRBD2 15 TGTGCCAGCAGTCGACTAGCGGGGTTTTACAATGAGCAGTTCTTC CASSRLAGFYNEQFF
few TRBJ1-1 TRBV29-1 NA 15 TGCAGCGTTGAAGATGGATCGGCAGGGAACACTGAAGCTTTCTTT CSVEDGSAGNTEAFF
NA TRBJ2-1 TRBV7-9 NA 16 TGTGCCAGCAGCTTCACTGGAATTGGTCGACTTAATGAGCAGTTCTTC CASSFTGIGRLNEQFF
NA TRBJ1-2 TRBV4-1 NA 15 TGCGCCAGCGAGTCTGATCGGGGATCGAACTATGGCTACACCTTC CASESDRGSNYGYTF
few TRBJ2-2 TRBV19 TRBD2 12 TGTGCCAGTGGACTAGTTACTGGGGAGCTGTTTTTT CASGLVTGELFF
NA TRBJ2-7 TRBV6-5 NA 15 TGTGCCAGCAGTTACTCCGACAGAGGCCTCTACGAGCAGTACTTC CASSYSDRGLYEQYF
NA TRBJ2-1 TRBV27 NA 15 TGTGCCAGCCACTCTTTAGGGAATAACTACAATGAGCAGTTCTTC CASHSLGNNYNEQFF
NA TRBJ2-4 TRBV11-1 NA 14 TGTGCCAGCAGCTTAGAGAGGGAAACGGGCATTCAGTACTTC CASSLERETGIQYF
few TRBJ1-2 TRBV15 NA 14 TGTGCCACCAGCAGGGACGGGGGTAACTATGGCTACACCTTC CATSRDGGNYGYTF
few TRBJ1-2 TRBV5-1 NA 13 TGCGCCAGCAGCTTTGACACGAACTATGGCTACACCTTC CASSFDTNYGYTF
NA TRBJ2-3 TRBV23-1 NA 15 TGCGCCAGCAGTCGCGACCAGCGGTTCTTAGATACGCAGTATTTT CASSRDQRFLDTQYF
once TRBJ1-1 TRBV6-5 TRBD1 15 TGTGCCAGCAGAGAGGACAGGCGATTGAACACTGAAGCTTTCTTT CASREDRRLNTEAFF
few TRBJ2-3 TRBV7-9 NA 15 TGTGCCAGCAGATCGTCTTACGGGAGGACAGATACGCAATATTTT CASRSSYGRTDTQYF
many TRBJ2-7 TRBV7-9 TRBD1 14 TGTGCCAGCAGCTTAGGGCAGGGGGTCCACGAGCAGTACTTC CASSLGQGVHEQYF
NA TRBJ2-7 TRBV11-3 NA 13 TGTGCCAGCAGCTTGAGAAGGGGCTACGAGCAGTACTTC CASSLRRGYEQYF
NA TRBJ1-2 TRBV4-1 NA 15 TGCGCCAGCAGCCACCCCGCCAGGTCTAAGTATGGCTACACCTTC CASSHPARSKYGYTF
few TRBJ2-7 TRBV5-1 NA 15 TGCGCCAGCAGCTTGGCCGATACCCGCAGGGACGAGCAGTACTTC CASSLADTRRDEQYF
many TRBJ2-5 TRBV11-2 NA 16 TGTGCCAGCAGCCCGCGGGTGGGAGGCTTTGGCGAGACCCAGTACTTC CASSPRVGGFGETQYF
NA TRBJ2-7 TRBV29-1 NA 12 TGCAGCGTTGAGGACAACTCCTACGAGCAGTACTTC CSVEDNSYEQYF
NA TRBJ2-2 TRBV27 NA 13 TGTGCCACCGGGACAAGGACCACCGGGGAGCTGTTTTTT CATGTRTTGELFF
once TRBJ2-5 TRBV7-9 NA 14 TGTGCCAGCAGTCGGGCTTCGGGGCGAGAGACCCAGTACTTC CASSRASGRETQYF
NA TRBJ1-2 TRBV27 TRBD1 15 TGTGCCAGCAGTGATAGGACAGGGGGCTGGAGTGGCTACACCTTC CASSDRTGGWSGYTF
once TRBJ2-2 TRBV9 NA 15 TGTGCCAGCAGCGTCATGGGGTCGAACACCGGGGAGCTGTTTTTT CASSVMGSNTGELFF
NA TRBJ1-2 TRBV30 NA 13 TGTGCCTGGAACAACGGTGAAGACTATGGCTACACCTTC CAWNNGEDYGYTF
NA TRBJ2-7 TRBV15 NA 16 TGTGCCACCAGCAGAGAATCGGGGAGCCTTTCCTACGAGCAGTACTTC CATSRESGSLSYEQYF
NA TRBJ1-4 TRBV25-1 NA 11 TGTGCCAGCAGTAGGAATGAAAAACTGTTTTTT CASSRNEKLFF
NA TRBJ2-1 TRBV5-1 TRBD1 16 TGCGCCAGCAGCTTGGCCCGGCAGGGGGCTGACAATGAGCAGTTCTTC CASSLARQGADNEQFF
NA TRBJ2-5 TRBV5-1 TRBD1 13 TGCGCCAGCCGACAGGGGACCCAAGAGACCCAGTACTTC CASRQGTQETQYF
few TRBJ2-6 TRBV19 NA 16 TGTGCCAGTAGTCCCTCCTCTTTGGCAGGGGCCAACGTCCTGACTTTC CASSPSSLAGANVLTF
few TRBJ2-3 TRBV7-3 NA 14 TGTGCCAGCAGCTTACAGATCGCTGGAGATACGCAGTATTTT CASSLQIAGDTQYF
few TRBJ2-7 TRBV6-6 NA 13 TGTGCCAGCAGGACGGGCGGGCCCTACGAGCAGTACTTC CASRTGGPYEQYF
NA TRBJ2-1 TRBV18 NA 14 TGTGCCAGCTCACCACAAGGGGGGAATAATGAGCAGTTCTTC CASSPQGGNNEQFF
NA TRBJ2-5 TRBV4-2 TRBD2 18 TGTGCCAGCAGCCAGGATCCAGGAGCGGGAGGGCGCCGCGAGACCCAGTACTTC CASSQDPGAGGRRETQYF
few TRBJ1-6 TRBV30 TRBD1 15 TGTGCCTGGACCACAACCGGGACAGGAAAATCACCCCTCCACTTT CAWTTTGTGKSPLHF
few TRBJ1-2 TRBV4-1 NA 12 TGCGCCAGCAGCCGCCCCGGGGACAGCTACACCTTC CASSRPGDSYTF
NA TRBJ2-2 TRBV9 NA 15 TGTGCCAGCAGCACTCCTCTAGCGCGGACCGGGGAGCTGTTTTTT CASSTPLARTGELFF